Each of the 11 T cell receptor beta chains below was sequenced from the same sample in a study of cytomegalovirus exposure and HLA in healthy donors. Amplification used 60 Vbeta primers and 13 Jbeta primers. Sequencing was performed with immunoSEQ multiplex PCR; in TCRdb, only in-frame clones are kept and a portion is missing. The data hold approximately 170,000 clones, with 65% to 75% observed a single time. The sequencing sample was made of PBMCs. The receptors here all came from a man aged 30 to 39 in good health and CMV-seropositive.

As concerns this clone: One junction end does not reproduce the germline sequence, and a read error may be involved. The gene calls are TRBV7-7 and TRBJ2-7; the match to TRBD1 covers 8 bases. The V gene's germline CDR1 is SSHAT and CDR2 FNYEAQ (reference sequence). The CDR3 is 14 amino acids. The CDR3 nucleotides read TGTGCTAGCAGCCGAGACAGGGGTTCCTACGAGCAGTACTTC. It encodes CASSRDRGSYEQYF.

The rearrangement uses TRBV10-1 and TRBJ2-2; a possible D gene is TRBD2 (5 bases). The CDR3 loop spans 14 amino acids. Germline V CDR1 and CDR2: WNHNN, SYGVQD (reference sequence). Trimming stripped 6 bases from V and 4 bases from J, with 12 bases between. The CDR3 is CASRVGDSTGELFF. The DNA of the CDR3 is TGCGCCAGCAGGGTCGGGGATAGCACCGGGGAGCTGTTTTTT.

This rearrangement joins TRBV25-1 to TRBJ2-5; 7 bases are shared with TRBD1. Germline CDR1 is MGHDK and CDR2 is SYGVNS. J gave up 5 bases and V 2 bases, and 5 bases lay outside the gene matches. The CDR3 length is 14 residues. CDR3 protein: CASSERQGHETQYF. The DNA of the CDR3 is TGTGCCAGCAGTGAAAGACAGGGACATGAGACCCAGTACTTC.

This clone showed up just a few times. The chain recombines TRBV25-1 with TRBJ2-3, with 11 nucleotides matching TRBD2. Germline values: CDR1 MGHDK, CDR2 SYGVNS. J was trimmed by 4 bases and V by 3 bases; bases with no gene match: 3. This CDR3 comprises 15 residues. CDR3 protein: CASSDFSGRADTQYF. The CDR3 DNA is TGTGCCAGCAGTGATTTTAGCGGGAGGGCAGATACGCAGTATTTT. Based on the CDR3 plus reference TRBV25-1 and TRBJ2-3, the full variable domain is EADIYQTPRYLVIGTGKKITLECSQTMGHDKMYWYQQDPGMELHLIHYSYGVNSTEKGDLSSESTVSRIRTEHFPLTLESARPSHTSQYLCASSDFSGRADTQYFGPGTRLTVL.

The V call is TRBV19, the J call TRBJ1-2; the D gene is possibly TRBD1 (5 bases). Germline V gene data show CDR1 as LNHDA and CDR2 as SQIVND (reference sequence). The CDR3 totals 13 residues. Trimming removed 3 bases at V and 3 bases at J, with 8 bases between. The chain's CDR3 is CASSMGGYYGYTF. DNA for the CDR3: TGTGCCAGTAGTATGGGGGGGTACTATGGCTACACCTTC.

The CDR3 here is CASSFGSSGDTQYF. In DNA, the CDR3 is TGCGCCAGCAGTTTTGGATCCAGCGGAGATACGCAGTATTTT. This chain uses TRBV5-1 with TRBJ2-3; a possible D gene is TRBD2 (5 bases). V gave up 5 bases and J gave up 5 bases, with 15 bases separating them. The V gene's germline CDR1 is SGHRS and CDR2 YFSETQ. The CDR3 extends over 14 amino acids.

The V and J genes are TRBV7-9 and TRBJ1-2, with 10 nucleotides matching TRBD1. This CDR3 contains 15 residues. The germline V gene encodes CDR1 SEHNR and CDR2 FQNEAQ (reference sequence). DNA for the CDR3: TGTTCCGTCCCCAAGACAGGGGGCTTTGAGGATGGCTACACCTTC. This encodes CSVPKTGGFEDGYTF. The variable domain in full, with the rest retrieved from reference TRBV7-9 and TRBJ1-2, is DTGVSQNPRHKITKRGQNVTFRCDPISEHNRLYWYRQTLGQGPEFLTYFQNEAQLEKSRLLSDRFSAERPKGSFSTLEIQRTEQGDSAMYLCSVPKTGGFEDGYTFGSGTRLTVV.

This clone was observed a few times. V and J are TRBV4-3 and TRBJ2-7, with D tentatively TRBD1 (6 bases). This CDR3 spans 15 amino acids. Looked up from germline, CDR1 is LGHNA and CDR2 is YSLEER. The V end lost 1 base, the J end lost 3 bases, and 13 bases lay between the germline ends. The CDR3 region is CASSQAAGDLYEQYF. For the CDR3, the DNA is TGCGCCAGCAGCCAAGCGGCAGGGGACCTCTACGAGCAGTACTTC.

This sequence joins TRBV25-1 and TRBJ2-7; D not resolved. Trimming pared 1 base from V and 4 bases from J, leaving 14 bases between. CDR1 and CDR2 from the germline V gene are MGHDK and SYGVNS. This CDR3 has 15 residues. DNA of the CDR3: TGTGCCAGCAGTGAATTGCACAGTAGATCTTACGAGCAGTACTTC. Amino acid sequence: CASSELHSRSYEQYF.

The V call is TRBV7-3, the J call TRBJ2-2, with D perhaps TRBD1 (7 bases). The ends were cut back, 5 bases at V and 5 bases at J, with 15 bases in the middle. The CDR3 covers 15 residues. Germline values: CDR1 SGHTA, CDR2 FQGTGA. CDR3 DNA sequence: TGTGCCAGCAGCATAGGGGGCGCGGGGACCGGGGAGCTGTTTTTT. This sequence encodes CASSIGGAGTGELFF.

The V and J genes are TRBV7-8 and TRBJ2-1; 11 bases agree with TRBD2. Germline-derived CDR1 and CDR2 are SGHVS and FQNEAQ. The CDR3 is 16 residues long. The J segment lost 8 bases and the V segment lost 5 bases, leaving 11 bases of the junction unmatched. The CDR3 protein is CASSGTSGVPWDEQFF. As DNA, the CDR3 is TGTGCCAGCAGCGGGACTAGCGGAGTCCCCTGGGATGAGCAGTTCTTC.